This TCR beta chain was identified during a study of T-cell memory formation after mild COVID-19. On the study more broadly: TCR clusters showed largely donor specificity. Study-wide points: Clones that shrank (day 15 to 85) were balanced CD4/CD8, whereas later expanders leaned CD4+.

This clonotype was detected only a few times. The antigen is undetermined. Trimming left V 4 bases short and J 10 bases short, with 17 bases between. CDR1 and CDR2 from the germline V gene are LGHNA and YNFKEQ. The CDR3 is 14 amino acids. TCRdb redid the calling of the 5' RACE reads with MiXCR, one entry per CDR3 protein. The sample has about 470,000 distinct CDR3 sequences; 20% to 30% are singletons. This sequence joins TRBV4-2 and TRBJ2-1; possibly TRBD1 for D (6 bases). Sequencing was carried out using PBMCs or a T cell subset sorted from them (not recorded which). The source is an adult woman who had mild COVID-19 (a few samples of this study predate the infection). Cell type and time point are not known. The CDR3 here is CASSPKRQGNEQFF. The CDR3 DNA follows: TGTGCCAGCAGCCCAAAAAGGCAGGGGAACGAGCAGTTCTTC.